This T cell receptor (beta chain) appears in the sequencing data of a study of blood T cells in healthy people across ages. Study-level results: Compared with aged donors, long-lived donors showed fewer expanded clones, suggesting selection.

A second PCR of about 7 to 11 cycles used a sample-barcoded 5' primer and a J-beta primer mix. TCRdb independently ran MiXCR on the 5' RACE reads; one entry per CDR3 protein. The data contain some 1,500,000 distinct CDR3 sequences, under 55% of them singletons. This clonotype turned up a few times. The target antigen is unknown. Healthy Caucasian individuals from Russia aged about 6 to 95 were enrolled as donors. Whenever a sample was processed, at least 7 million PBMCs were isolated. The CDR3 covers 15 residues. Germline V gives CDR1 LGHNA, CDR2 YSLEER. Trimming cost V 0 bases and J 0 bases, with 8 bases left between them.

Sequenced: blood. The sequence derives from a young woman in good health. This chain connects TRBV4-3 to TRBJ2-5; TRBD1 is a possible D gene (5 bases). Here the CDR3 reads CASSQDTGYQETQYF. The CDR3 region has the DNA TGCGCCAGCAGCCAAGACACAGGTTACCAAGAGACCCAGTACTTC.